The clone carrying this TCR beta chain was counted a few times. This sample stems from a study of response to subunit inactivated influenza vaccine. Each CDR3 protein is one row after TCRdb ran MiXCR on the RT-PCR reads. The sample records about 540,000 distinct CDR3 sequences, around 21% being singletons. This CDR3 has 13 residues. Germline V gene data show CDR1 as SGHRS and CDR2 as YFSETQ. Trimming shortened V by 4 bases and J by 5 bases, and 10 bases separated the two germline ends. These same records also appear under a second study, on T cells expressing NK-cell markers. That work contributes: cDNA encoding TCR beta was synthesized via 5'RACE template switching incorporating UMIs. From sorted CD3+CD56+NKG2C+, CD3+CD56+NKG2C- and CD3+CD56-NKG2C+ T cells came the TCR beta repertoires. Of CD8+ T cells, about 1.0-8% belonged to dominant NKG2C+ clonotypes in five or six donors.

The sample was CD4+ T cells sorted from PBMCs, taken 11 to 12 days after vaccination. The clonotype was recovered from a man aged 50 to 59 who received an inactivated influenza vaccine. The chain couples TRBV5-1 to TRBJ2-1; D gene uncertain. CDR3: CASSKDGDNEQFF. The CDR3 coding sequence is TGCGCCAGCAGCAAGGACGGTGACAATGAGCAGTTCTTC.